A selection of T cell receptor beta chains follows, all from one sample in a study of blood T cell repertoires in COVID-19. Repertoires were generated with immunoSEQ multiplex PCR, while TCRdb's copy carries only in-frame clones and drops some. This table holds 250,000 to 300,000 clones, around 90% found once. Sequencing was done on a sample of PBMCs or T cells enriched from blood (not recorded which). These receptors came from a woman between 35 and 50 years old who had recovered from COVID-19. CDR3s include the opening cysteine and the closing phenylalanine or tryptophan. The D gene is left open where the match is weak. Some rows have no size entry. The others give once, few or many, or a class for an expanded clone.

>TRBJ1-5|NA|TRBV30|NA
TGTGCCTGGAGCGGCCGCGACGGGGCCCAGCATTTT
CAWSGRDGAQHF
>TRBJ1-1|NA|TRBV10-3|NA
TGTGCCATCAGTGAGGTGGACAGAGCCCCGAACGGAGCTTTCTTT
CAISEVDRAPNGAFF
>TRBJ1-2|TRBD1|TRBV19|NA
TGTGCCAGTAGTGTAAACAGGGGGCGTCTGGCGGGCCGGAGCTATGGCTACACCTTC
CASSVNRGRLAGRSYGYTF
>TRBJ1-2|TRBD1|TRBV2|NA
TGTGCCAGCAGTGCCCGACAGGGCGACTATGGCTACACCTTC
CASSARQGDYGYTF
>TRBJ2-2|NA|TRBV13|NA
TGTGCCAGCAGCTTCTCAGCCGGGGAGCTGTTTTTT
CASSFSAGELFF
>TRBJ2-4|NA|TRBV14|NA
TGTGCCAGCAGCCAAGGGGTGGGAGTAGCCAAAAACATTCAGTACTTC
CASSQGVGVAKNIQYF
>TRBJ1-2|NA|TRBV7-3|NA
TGTGCCAGCAGCCCAGACAGGAACTATGGCTACACCTTC
CASSPDRNYGYTF
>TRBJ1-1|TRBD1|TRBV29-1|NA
TGCAGCGTGCGCAGGGGGCTGGGAACTGAAGCTTTCTTT
CSVRRGLGTEAFF
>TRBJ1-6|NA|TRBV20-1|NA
TGCAGTGCTAGTAGTCAGTATAATTCACCCCTCCACTTT
CSASSQYNSPLHF
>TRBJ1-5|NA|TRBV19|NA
TGTGCCAGTAAGCGTCACCCGAATCAGCCCCAGCATTTT
CASKRHPNQPQHF
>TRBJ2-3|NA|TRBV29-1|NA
TGCAGCTCCGGACTCCGACAGGCCAGGATGGAGCAGTATTTT
CSSGLRQARMEQYF
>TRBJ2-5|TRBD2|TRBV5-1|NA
TGCGCCAGCAGCGTGAATATAGCGGGAGGGGAGACCCAGTACTTC
CASSVNIAGGETQYF
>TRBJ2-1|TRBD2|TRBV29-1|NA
TGCAGCGTCCCCAGCGGGAGGACCCAATATGAGCAGTTCTTC
CSVPSGRTQYEQFF
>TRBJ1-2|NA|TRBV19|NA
TGTGCCAGTAGTCAGGACAGAAACTATGGCTACACCTTC
CASSQDRNYGYTF
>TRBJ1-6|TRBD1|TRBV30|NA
TGTGCCGGCCTAAGACAGGGGTTGTCCTATAATTCACCCCTCCACTTT
CAGLRQGLSYNSPLHF
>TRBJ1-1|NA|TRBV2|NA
TGTGCCAGCAGTGAAGCGGTTAGGCAGGAGAACACTGAAGCTTTCTTT
CASSEAVRQENTEAFF
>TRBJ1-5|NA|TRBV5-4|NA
TGTGCCAGCAGCAATAAACCGGGAAGCAATCAGCCCCAGCATTTT
CASSNKPGSNQPQHF
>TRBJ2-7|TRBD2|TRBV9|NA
TGTGCCAGCAGCCCACTGGGAGGGCGCTCCTACGAGCAGTACTTC
CASSPLGGRSYEQYF
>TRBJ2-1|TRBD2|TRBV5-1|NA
TGCGCCAGCAGCGGATGGGGGCTAGCGGGGAATGAGCAGTTCTTC
CASSGWGLAGNEQFF
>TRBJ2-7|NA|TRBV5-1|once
TGCGCCAGCAGTCTTGAGGCGGGACAGAGCTCCTACGAGCAGTACTTC
CASSLEAGQSSYEQYF
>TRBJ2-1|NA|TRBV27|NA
TGTGCCAGCAGTCCATACAGGGAACCTTACAATGAGCAGTTCTTC
CASSPYREPYNEQFF
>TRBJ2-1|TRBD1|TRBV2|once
TGTGCCAGCAAAGGGACAGGCGAAAATGAGCAGTTCTTC
CASKGTGENEQFF
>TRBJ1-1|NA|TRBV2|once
TGTGCCAGCAACTTAGATAGGACAAACACTGAAGCTTTCTTT
CASNLDRTNTEAFF